Included here is one T cell receptor (beta chain) sequence, with context. It has no known antigen specificity. No qualities accompany the bases; no much larger clone lies one base away. Library preparation used the immunoSEQ multiplex PCR assay. A mixture of 60 forward primers for TCR Vbeta segments and 13 reverse primers for TCR Jbeta segments was used in the multiplex PCR. The CDR3 region of rearranged TCR beta genes was amplified from genomic DNA with a multiplex PCR assay. The amplified TCR beta libraries were sequenced on the Illumina HiSeq System as 87-base-pair reads. In the authors' own workflow: In a later analysis, 77 million or so unique TCR beta chains were counted across the roughly 670 repertoires, and roughly 10 million of these chains were shared by at least two donors. To remove PCR and sequencing errors, raw reads were error-corrected and collapsed into unique sequences using a nearest-neighbor algorithm that merged closely related sequences. Alignment of CDR3 sequences to IMGT reference sequences was used to assign V, D and J gene segments. For a sequence to be retained, a match of at least six nucleotides to both a V gene segment and a J gene segment was required. Rearrangements were called productive when the CDR3 lacked stop codons and stayed in frame with V and J; all others were non-productive. CDR3 was defined by IMGT convention, running from the second conserved V-encoded cysteine to the conserved J-encoded phenylalanine. In an earlier analysis of around 540 of the donors, sequences lacking an unambiguous match to a single V gene segment were excluded. An earlier analysis of several hundred of the donors called V segments functional above 56.7% productive rearrangements and segregating when the between-donor standard deviation exceeded 5%. A statistical classification framework was built for diagnosing cytomegalovirus status from the catalog of TCR beta chain sequences. In a later analysis, V and J genes were assigned by comparing TCR nucleotide sequences against IMGT/GENE-DB human TR gene sequences. In a later analysis, CDR3 sequences and most-parsimonious VDJ recombination scenarios were assigned using the TCRdist pipeline. In a later analysis, each TCR beta chain was defined by its CDR3 amino acid sequence together with its V-gene family, and reads without a unique V-gene family were excluded. As a way to deal with suspected cross-contamination and a sequencing artifact, a later analysis dropped roughly 620 nucleotide sequences that were highly shared and had low generation probability. For each public chain, a later analysis derived a clonal expansion index from normalized ranks of inferred template counts within each repertoire. In a later analysis, generation probabilities were computed using a VDJ recombination model fitted to out-of-frame rearrangements, and the results were checked against IGoR. A later analysis scored TCR-TCR, TCR-HLA and TCR-CMV co-occurrence with hypergeometric tests, applying a repertoire-size bias correction to TCR pairs. A later analysis estimated false discovery rates by permuting HLA or CMV assignments 20 times. In a later analysis, co-occurring TCRs were grouped with DBSCAN, and TCRdist sequence similarity was added when clustering was performed within HLA-allele-positive subsets. Co-occurrence clustering excluded repertoires with fewer than 30,000 or more than 120,000 public chains, plus five with anomalous nucleotide sharing. The immuneACCESS repertoire file appears here via TCRdb, limited to in-frame rearrangements. These files lack a portion of the clones; in checked studies, under half of the deficit traces to unresolved V genes, and the cause of the others is not known. The V and J calls and the clone size are those of that table, but D and trimming were determined from the DNA. The sample has roughly 120,000 clones on record, 80% of them singletons. The biggest ten clones account for roughly 2.5% of the sample.

This sample was taken from a study of cytomegalovirus exposure and HLA in healthy donors (dated by TCRdb to the late 2010s). About the full investigation: In an earlier analysis of under 750 of the donors, 250 to 350 Gb of sequence data and approximately 100 million unique TCR beta sequences from roughly 190 million T cells were reported. An early release covering over 500 HLA-typed donors comprised roughly 300 gigabases of sequencing data and tens of millions of unique TCR sequences. The genetic ancestry cluster associated with self-reported Caucasian donors included about 81% of the approximately 400 genotyped donors. The number of donors typed differed by locus, with about 629-640 for A, B, C, DRB1 and DQB1, roughly 520 for DQA1, 606 for DPA1, and some 450 for DPB1. Every discovery cohort repertoire had been produced on one sequencing platform. Donor age, sex, ethnicity and CMV serostatus were compiled alongside the repertoire data. The T cell repertoires of several hundred subjects were profiled by immunosequencing and related to cytomegalovirus serostatus. In addition to the first cohort of hundreds of subjects, a separate validation cohort of 120 different subjects was used. Across approximately 400 genotyped donors of the cohort, an average of roughly 230,000 unique TCR beta nucleotide sequences per donor were sequenced, and approximately 17% of those sequences were non-productive. To decide whether each TCR beta V gene segment behaved as functional or pseudogenic, an earlier analysis of fewer than 750 of the donors relied on high-throughput TCR beta sequencing. The study aimed to test whether signatures of past pathogen exposure could be identified by cataloging public T cell receptors. Five DR-DQ haplotypes were treated as single units for association and clustering because of strong linkage in the cohort. A later analysis re-analyzed previously published TCR beta repertoires from several hundred donors and added high-resolution HLA genotyping to study TCR occurrence patterns. The study combined high-throughput TCR immunosequencing, statistical association of individual TCRs with disease status, and machine learning to predict cytomegalovirus infection status. The later analysis used no new phenotypic data to find candidate immune exposures, relying instead on TCR beta sequences and their occurrence across donors. HLA typing included class I and class II loci at four-digit resolution. In a later genetic analysis, genome-wide SNP genotypes for about three fifths of the roughly 670 donors were used, and that subset was treated as a discovery cohort. Here is what the overall study found, with its caveats: A further reported finding was that TCR beta sequences accurately predicted the HLA-A and HLA-B alleles for most subjects in the first cohort. Linkage disequilibrium might explain the correlated functional status among segregating V segments, but an unknown experimental factor could not be excluded. In a later genetic analysis, a missense DCLRE1C variant was associated with V-gene and J-gene trimming of TCR beta chains, and the association was replicated in an independent cohort. A cluster of highly shared sequence variants was judged likely to be a technical artifact of the sequencing pipeline. Compared with equally common non-associated chains, HLA-associated TCR beta chains in a later analysis were more clonally expanded and had lower generation probabilities. Most TCR sequences were seen in very few donors, while some public TCRs were found in many individuals. The study gave a list of over 150 TCR beta chains associated with cytomegalovirus. Compared with the approximately 700-donor mean, donors in an Asian-associated ancestry cluster had fewer N-insertions in productive TCRs, according to a later genetic analysis. A later analysis associated around 16,000 TCR beta sequences with specific HLA alleles at a false discovery rate of 0.05. The 87-base-pair reads could not distinguish some IMGT-functional V segments, including TRBV6-2 and TRBV6-3, so those segments were excluded. HLA typing was unavailable for some donors at each locus, so association tests used only the typed subset. For the cohort, immune exposure information was limited to CMV serostatus. A later analysis found that TCR association rates varied across HLA loci, with DRB1 alleles showing the most associated TCRs and HLA-C alleles the fewest. Cytomegalovirus status was reported to be diagnosed by the classifier with high specificity and sensitivity in both the original and validation cohorts. Presence/absence analyses assumed roughly uniform sequencing depth across donors, an assumption that may not hold. Only TCR beta chains were sequenced in this cohort, and the absence of alpha or paired-chain data limited detectable features. Most CMV-associated TCR beta chains appeared to be HLA-restricted in a later analysis, and the HLA associations seemed to be driven largely by CMV exposure. In vitro tests confirmed that three of the cytomegalovirus-associated TCR beta chains recognize cytomegalovirus antigens. Because counts were too low, around 17 rarely observed V segments, including chromosome 9 orphons, were left out of the earlier analysis of approximately 500 of the donors. Several of the top co-occurrence clusters appeared to be linked to parvovirus B19, influenza, CMV and Epstein-Barr virus, according to a later analysis. When HLA alleles, especially DR and DQ, strongly co-occurred, TCR associations were difficult to assign to individual alleles. In an earlier analysis of 500 to 650 of the donors, most TCR beta V segments appeared in productive rearrangements about 87% or about 30% of the time, broadly matching IMGT annotations. According to the authors, the approach could potentially be generalized to other disease states and immunological phenotypes.

In total, roughly 670 healthy bone marrow donors made up the cohort. At the time of sampling, all cohort members were nominally healthy, though unrecorded immune exposures were likely present. The donor was CMV seronegative and was included in the group of several hundred seronegative cohort members. Every donor gave a peripheral blood sample, and the peripheral blood mononuclear cells from that sample were used for TCR beta sequencing. Genomic DNA was extracted from the blood cell samples with the Qiagen DNeasy Blood Extraction Kit. Clipping removes 2 bases from V and 8 bases from J, with 6 as the unmatched junction base count. Inclusive of the bounding cysteine and phenylalanine, the CDR3 is 15 residues long. The only DNA kept is the CDR3, 45 bases in frame from the first base. The germline V gene supplies CDR1 ENHRY and CDR2 SYGVKD.

Specimen: PBMCs. This chain joins TRBV10-3 to TRBJ1-4, with 9 middle bases fitting TRBD1. The sequence derives from a man aged 25-40 years in good health and CMV-seronegative. In nucleotide form, the sequence is TGTGCCATCAGTGAGCAGACAGGGGGGCAAGAAAAACTGTTTTTT. It translates to CAISEQTGGQEKLFF.